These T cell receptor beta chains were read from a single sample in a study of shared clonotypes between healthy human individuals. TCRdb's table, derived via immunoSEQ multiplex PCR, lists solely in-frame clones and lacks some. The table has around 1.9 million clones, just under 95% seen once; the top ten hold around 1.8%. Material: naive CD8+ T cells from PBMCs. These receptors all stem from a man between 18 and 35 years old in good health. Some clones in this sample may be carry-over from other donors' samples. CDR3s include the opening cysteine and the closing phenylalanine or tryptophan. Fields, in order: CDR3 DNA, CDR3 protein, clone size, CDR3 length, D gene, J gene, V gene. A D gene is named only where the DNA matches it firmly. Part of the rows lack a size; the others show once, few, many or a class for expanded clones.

cdr3_nt: TGTGCCAGCAGCCCGTCTCGCTCGGAAAAACTGTTTTTT; cdr3_aa: CASSPSRSEKLFF; clone_size: .; cdr3_length: 13; d_call: .; j_call: TRBJ1-4; v_call: TRBV7-9
cdr3_nt: TGTGCCAGTAGTGCCCGGGAATACTACGAGCAGTACTTC; cdr3_aa: CASSAREYYEQYF; clone_size: .; cdr3_length: 13; d_call: .; j_call: TRBJ2-7; v_call: TRBV19
cdr3_nt: TGTGCCAGCAGCCCCTTCTATGGAGGGAGCGATGAGCAGTTCTTC; cdr3_aa: CASSPFYGGSDEQFF; clone_size: once; cdr3_length: 15; d_call: .; j_call: TRBJ2-1; v_call: TRBV14
cdr3_nt: TGTGCCAGCAGCATTTTCCGACAGAACACTGAAGCTTTCTTT; cdr3_aa: CASSIFRQNTEAFF; clone_size: .; cdr3_length: 14; d_call: .; j_call: TRBJ1-1; v_call: TRBV7-2
cdr3_nt: TGTGCCAGCAGCTTTGGCGGGACCTACGAGCAGTACTTC; cdr3_aa: CASSFGGTYEQYF; clone_size: .; cdr3_length: 13; d_call: .; j_call: TRBJ2-7; v_call: TRBV7-9
cdr3_nt: TGTGCCAGCAGTTTATGGAGCCCTTTAGCGCGGGGTGGTGAGCAGTACTTC; cdr3_aa: CASSLWSPLARGGEQYF; clone_size: .; cdr3_length: 17; d_call: .; j_call: TRBJ2-7; v_call: TRBV28
cdr3_nt: TGTGCCAGCAGCGTCGGACACCTTCCGCACTACGAGCAGTACTTC; cdr3_aa: CASSVGHLPHYEQYF; clone_size: .; cdr3_length: 15; d_call: .; j_call: TRBJ2-7; v_call: TRBV9
cdr3_nt: TGTGCCAGCAGTTTCCGAGGGAAAATCACCGGGGAGCTGTTTTTT; cdr3_aa: CASSFRGKITGELFF; clone_size: .; cdr3_length: 15; d_call: .; j_call: TRBJ2-2; v_call: TRBV6-4
cdr3_nt: TGTGCCAGCAGCTTAGCAGGCCAGGGGATTTACAATGAGCAGTTCTTC; cdr3_aa: CASSLAGQGIYNEQFF; clone_size: .; cdr3_length: 16; d_call: .; j_call: TRBJ2-1; v_call: TRBV7-2
cdr3_nt: TGTGCCACCTATAATCTCTCCAGGGGGCTTTCCACTGAAGCTTTCTTT; cdr3_aa: CATYNLSRGLSTEAFF; clone_size: .; cdr3_length: 16; d_call: TRBD1; j_call: TRBJ1-1; v_call: TRBV15
cdr3_nt: TGTGCCAGCAGCTCGAGACAGGCCCTCCCCACCTACGAGCAGTACTTC; cdr3_aa: CASSSRQALPTYEQYF; clone_size: .; cdr3_length: 16; d_call: .; j_call: TRBJ2-7; v_call: TRBV7-9
cdr3_nt: TGTGCCAGCAGCCCAGGGAGTCGGAGCAATCAGCCCCAGCATTTT; cdr3_aa: CASSPGSRSNQPQHF; clone_size: .; cdr3_length: 15; d_call: .; j_call: TRBJ1-5; v_call: TRBV7-6
cdr3_nt: TGTGCCAGCAGGGGGGGGACAGGGAGCAATCAGCCCCAGCATTTT; cdr3_aa: CASRGGTGSNQPQHF; clone_size: once; cdr3_length: 15; d_call: .; j_call: TRBJ1-5; v_call: TRBV21-1
cdr3_nt: TGTGCCAGCAGTTTACGTGTCGGGCAGGACTATGGCTACACCTTC; cdr3_aa: CASSLRVGQDYGYTF; clone_size: .; cdr3_length: 15; d_call: .; j_call: TRBJ1-2; v_call: TRBV27
cdr3_nt: TGTGCCAGCAGTTTAGAGGGGACCGGGGAGCTGTTTTTT; cdr3_aa: CASSLEGTGELFF; clone_size: .; cdr3_length: 13; d_call: .; j_call: TRBJ2-2; v_call: TRBV28
cdr3_nt: TGTGCCAGCAGTCCCGCCTTTAGCGGCACAGATACGCAGTATTTT; cdr3_aa: CASSPAFSGTDTQYF; clone_size: .; cdr3_length: 15; d_call: .; j_call: TRBJ2-3; v_call: TRBV28
cdr3_nt: TGTGCCAGCAGCCTCTGGGGGGGTTCCTACAATGAGCAGTTCTTC; cdr3_aa: CASSLWGGSYNEQFF; clone_size: .; cdr3_length: 15; d_call: TRBD2; j_call: TRBJ2-1; v_call: TRBV7-2
cdr3_nt: TGTGCCAGCCAAGATCGAACTGAAGCTTTCTTT; cdr3_aa: CASQDRTEAFF; clone_size: few; cdr3_length: 11; d_call: .; j_call: TRBJ1-1; v_call: TRBV28